These T cell receptor beta chains were read from a single sample in a study of cytomegalovirus exposure and HLA in healthy donors. Method: immunoSEQ multiplex PCR; TCRdb's copy keeps in-frame clones and lacks some. The repertoire holds around 94,000 clones, 50% to 70% seen once, with around 4.8% in the top ten. Sequenced sample: PBMCs. The receptors shown here come from a human donor in good health. Both conserved end residues are part of each CDR3. The D gene is left open where the match is weak. The size entry is marked missing in some rows and otherwise reads once, few, many or a size class.

j_gene,abundance,v_gene,d_gene,CDR3aa,CDR3nt
TRBJ2-1,few,TRBV5-1,TRBD1,CASSLVQGSYNEQFF,TGCGCCAGCAGCTTGGTACAGGGGTCCTACAATGAGCAGTTCTTC
TRBJ2-2,-,TRBV19,TRBD2,CASSRTSGSNTGELFF,TGTGCCAGTAGTAGGACTAGCGGCTCGAACACCGGGGAGCTGTTTTTT
TRBJ2-7,-,TRBV5-1,TRBD1,CASSLGTGGFYEQYF,TGCGCCAGCAGCTTGGGGACAGGAGGATTTTACGAGCAGTACTTC
TRBJ2-1,-,TRBV5-6,-,CASSLPSNEQFF,TGTGCCAGCAGCTTGCCGTCCAATGAGCAGTTCTTC
TRBJ2-2,-,TRBV4-1,-,CASSQAPTVGELFF,TGCGCCAGCAGCCAAGCCCCTACCGTAGGGGAGCTGTTTTTT
TRBJ2-5,-,TRBV5-1,-,CASSPRKRAQETQYF,TGCGCCAGCAGCCCCCGTAAGCGGGCCCAAGAGACCCAGTACTTC
TRBJ2-7,few,TRBV25-1,TRBD1,CASRDRAEQYF,TGTGCCAGCAGAGACAGGGCCGAGCAGTACTTC
TRBJ2-1,-,TRBV6-1,-,CASSGMDRSYNEQFF,TGTGCCAGCAGTGGAATGGACAGATCGTACAATGAGCAGTTCTTC
TRBJ1-5,-,TRBV11-2,-,CASSPLGGRNQPQHF,TGTGCCAGCAGTCCCTTGGGGGGGCGGAATCAGCCCCAGCATTTT
TRBJ2-7,few,TRBV28,TRBD1,CASSGRTGAYEQYF,TGTGCCAGCAGTGGAAGGACAGGTGCATACGAGCAGTACTTC
TRBJ2-1,few,TRBV2,TRBD1,CASSESRDRGYNEQFF,TGTGCCAGCAGTGAATCTCGTGACAGGGGTTACAATGAGCAGTTCTTC
TRBJ2-1,-,TRBV5-1,-,CASSPSEVNEQFF,TGCGCCAGCAGCCCCAGCGAGGTCAATGAGCAGTTCTTC
TRBJ1-5,-,TRBV4-1,-,CASSSPDQPQHF,TGCGCCAGCAGCTCCCCTGATCAGCCCCAGCATTTT
TRBJ2-3,-,TRBV19,-,CASSIGAREAVTQYF,TGTGCCAGTAGTATAGGTGCTCGGGAAGCGGTTACGCAGTATTTT
TRBJ2-1,-,TRBV30,-,CAWSVQQYNEQFF,TGTGCCTGGAGTGTACAACAGTACAATGAGCAGTTCTTC
TRBJ1-5,-,TRBV19,-,CASSIAGYSNQPQHF,TGTGCCAGTAGTATCGCCGGTTATAGCAATCAGCCCCAGCATTTT
TRBJ2-3,-,TRBV29-1,TRBD2,CSVSASGRIDTQYF,TGCAGCGTTTCGGCTAGCGGGAGGATAGATACGCAGTATTTT
TRBJ1-5,-,TRBV6-4,TRBD1,CASSVPRDSSYSNQPQHF,TGTGCCAGCAGTGTCCCCCGGGACAGCAGTTATAGCAATCAGCCCCAGCATTTT
TRBJ2-1,-,TRBV4-1,-,CASSQDITSKVYEQFF,TGCGCCAGCAGCCAAGATATCACTAGCAAGGTCTATGAGCAGTTCTTC
TRBJ2-7,-,TRBV10-1,TRBD1,CASSDLRTGLTEQYF,TGCGCCAGCAGTGATCTGAGGACAGGGTTAACCGAGCAGTACTTC
TRBJ2-2,-,TRBV15,-,CATSFLVGATNTGELFF,TGTGCCACCAGTTTTTTAGTGGGAGCCACGAACACCGGGGAGCTGTTTTTT
TRBJ2-7,-,TRBV9,TRBD2,CASSVDGAGEGEQYF,TGTGCCAGCAGCGTAGATGGAGCGGGAGAAGGCGAGCAGTACTTC
TRBJ2-1,-,TRBV4-2,TRBD1,CASSQKGQGAYNEQFF,TGTGCCAGCAGCCAGAAGGGACAGGGGGCCTACAATGAGCAGTTCTTC
TRBJ2-7,few,TRBV4-1,TRBD2,CASSFLPGDLTSGSYEQYF,TGCGCCAGCAGCTTCCTCCCCGGAGACTTGACTAGCGGGAGTTACGAGCAGTACTTC
TRBJ2-7,-,TRBV5-6,TRBD2,CASSLYRTSGRANEQYF,TGTGCCAGCAGCTTGTATAGGACTAGCGGGAGGGCCAACGAGCAGTACTTC
TRBJ2-7,-,TRBV7-8,-,CASSLRTASSYEQYF,TGTGCCAGCAGCCTGAGGACAGCATCATCCTACGAGCAGTACTTC
TRBJ2-1,-,TRBV5-1,-,CASSPSPDSSYNEQFF,TGCGCCAGCAGCCCTAGCCCGGATAGCTCCTACAATGAGCAGTTCTTC
TRBJ2-5,-,TRBV28,TRBD2,CARGLDFQETQYF,TGTGCGAGGGGACTAGACTTCCAAGAGACCCAGTACTTC
TRBJ2-3,few,TRBV7-9,-,CSSSDRDRGEYF,TGTTCCAGCAGCGACCGCGACAGAGGAGAGTATTTT
TRBJ2-1,-,TRBV7-9,-,CASSRQSWGVDEQFF,TGTGCCAGCAGCCGTCAAAGCTGGGGGGTGGATGAGCAGTTCTTC
TRBJ2-7,few,TRBV4-1,-,CASSPETGEQYF,TGCGCCAGCAGCCCAGAGACAGGCGAGCAGTACTTC
TRBJ2-2,-,TRBV11-3,-,CASSPSGTGELFF,TGTGCCAGCAGCCCTTCGGGAACCGGGGAGCTGTTTTTT
TRBJ2-3,few,TRBV29-1,TRBD2,CSVALAGGTDTQYF,TGCAGCGTTGCTCTAGCGGGCGGCACAGATACGCAGTATTTT
TRBJ2-6,-,TRBV6-6,-,CASSYSQSANVLTF,TGTGCCAGCAGTTACTCGCAGTCGGCCAACGTCCTGACTTTC
TRBJ2-2,-,TRBV5-4,TRBD1,CASSPGQGAGELFF,TGTGCCAGCAGCCCAGGACAGGGGGCCGGGGAGCTGTTTTTT
TRBJ1-5,few,TRBV21-1,-,CASSKDRQSNQPQHF,TGTGCCAGCAGCAAAGATCGACAGAGCAATCAGCCCCAGCATTTT
TRBJ2-7,-,TRBV5-1,-,CASSLGAATSYEQYF,TGCGCCAGCAGCTTGGGGGCAGCTACCTCCTACGAGCAGTACTTC
TRBJ2-3,-,TRBV28,TRBD2,CASSQRLAPSTDTQYF,TGTGCCAGCAGCCAGAGACTAGCGCCAAGCACAGATACGCAGTATTTT
TRBJ2-2,-,TRBV10-1,-,CASSRGTAAGELFF,TGCGCCAGCAGTCGGGGGACAGCGGCCGGGGAGCTGTTTTTT
TRBJ2-1,-,TRBV25-1,TRBD2,CASSEWGLFDEQFF,TGTGCCAGCAGTGAATGGGGACTATTCGATGAGCAGTTCTTC
TRBJ2-1,-,TRBV5-1,TRBD2,CASSPGLGVEQFF,TGCGCCAGCAGCCCCGGACTAGGGGTTGAGCAGTTCTTC
TRBJ2-5,-,TRBV7-9,-,CASSFGGKETQYF,TGTGCCAGCAGCTTCGGGGGAAAAGAGACCCAGTACTTC
TRBJ1-1,-,TRBV19,-,CASSIQGYTEAFF,TGTGCCAGTAGTATACAGGGGTACACTGAAGCTTTCTTT
TRBJ2-7,-,TRBV5-5,TRBD2,CASSFAGDPYEQYF,TGTGCCAGCAGCTTCGCGGGGGATCCCTACGAGCAGTACTTC
TRBJ2-7,-,TRBV6-6,TRBD1,CASSYSGQGSYEQYF,TGTGCCAGCAGTTATTCGGGACAGGGATCCTACGAGCAGTACTTC
TRBJ2-3,-,TRBV27,-,CASSLFIPDTQYF,TGTGCCAGCAGTTTATTCATCCCAGATACGCAGTATTTT
TRBJ2-7,-,TRBV6-5,TRBD1,CAIARDRVTVQYF,TGTGCCATAGCCCGGGACAGGGTGACGGTACAGTACTTC
TRBJ2-5,-,TRBV6-6,TRBD2,CASRGGETQYF,TGTGCCAGCAGGGGAGGGGAGACCCAGTACTTC
TRBJ1-5,-,TRBV15,-,CATSRDRSREPQHF,TGTGCCACCAGCAGAGATCGCAGCCGGGAGCCCCAGCATTTT
TRBJ2-1,-,TRBV7-2,TRBD2,CASSLWTSGSYEQFF,TGTGCCAGCAGCTTATGGACTAGCGGGAGTTATGAGCAGTTCTTC
TRBJ2-5,-,TRBV7-9,-,CASSLDREETQYF,TGTGCCAGCAGCTTAGATCGAGAAGAGACCCAGTACTTC
TRBJ1-5,once,TRBV15,-,CATSRDPRGGVQPQHF,TGTGCCACCAGCAGAGATCCCAGGGGCGGAGTTCAGCCCCAGCATTTT
TRBJ1-1,-,TRBV11-1,TRBD1,CASSPTGTEAFF,TGTGCCAGCAGCCCGACAGGGACTGAAGCTTTCTTT
TRBJ2-7,-,TRBV2,-,CASRSRGDSYEQYF,TGTGCCAGCAGGAGCAGGGGGGACTCCTACGAGCAGTACTTC